The 31 T cell receptor beta chains presented below share a single source sample, sequenced in a study of cytomegalovirus exposure and HLA in healthy donors. The PCR had 60 Vbeta and 13 Jbeta primers. The data were produced by immunoSEQ multiplex PCR, yet TCRdb's version contains in-frame clones alone and is incomplete. The sample lists about 260,000 clones, roughly 70% occurring once. The sample comprised PBMCs. These receptors all stem from a female donor in good health and CMV-seronegative.

This clone was observed a single time. V usage is TRBV5-4 and J usage is TRBJ1-2; 7 bases match TRBD1. V was clipped by 0 bases and J by 4 bases; unmatched bases: 9. In germline, CDR1 is SGHNT, CDR2 YYREEE (reference sequence). The CDR3 loop spans 16 amino acids. This CDR3 is CASSLAAPGQTYGYTF. The CDR3 DNA sequence: TGTGCCAGCAGCTTGGCGGCCCCGGGACAGACCTATGGCTACACCTTC. Using reference TRBV5-4 and TRBJ1-2 for the parts outside the CDR3, the full variable domain is ETGVTQSPTHLIKTRGQQVTLRCSSQSGHNTVSWYQQALGQGPQFIFQYYREEENGRGNFPPRFSGLQFPNYSSELNVNALELDDSALYLCASSLAAPGQTYGYTFGSGTRLTVV.

The chain recombines TRBV18 with TRBJ2-2; 7 positions agree with TRBD2. Germline CDR1 reads KGHSH; CDR2 reads LQKENI. The V segment lost 3 bases and the J segment 4 bases; nucleotides outside the gene matches: 11. The CDR3 has 17 amino acids. DNA of the CDR3: TGTGCCAGCTCACCCCTGCTAGCGGACATCGGCACCGGGGAGCTGTTTTTT. Translating it yields CASSPLLADIGTGELFF.

This chain uses TRBV6-5 with TRBJ2-4; 8 positions match TRBD1. The germline V gene has CDR1 MNHEY and CDR2 SVGAGI. The CDR3 runs 14 residues. V shed 2 bases, J shed 7 bases, and the junction held 4 bases outside the gene matches. In nucleotides, the CDR3 is TGTGCCAGCAGTTACGCCCGACAGGGGAACATTCAGTACTTC. Translation: CASSYARQGNIQYF.

This chain joins TRBV19 and TRBJ2-7; no definite D call. Germline V gives CDR1 LNHDA, CDR2 SQIVND (reference sequence). The length of the CDR3 is 15 residues. V was clipped by 3 bases and J by 0 bases, with 12 bases between them. This CDR3 reads CASSIHIQNSYEQYF. The CDR3 nucleotides are TGTGCCAGTAGTATCCACATCCAAAACTCCTACGAGCAGTACTTC.

The chain carries TRBV19 and TRBJ2-5, with no clear D. Germline CDR1 is LNHDA and CDR2 is SQIVND (reference sequence). The V end was cut by 3 bases, the J end by 2 bases, with 10 bases between. CDR3 length: 14 amino acids. The CDR3: CASSMGGQQETQYF. The CDR3 bases are TGTGCCAGTAGTATGGGTGGGCAGCAAGAGACCCAGTACTTC.

V and J are TRBV5-4 and TRBJ2-6; a possible D gene is TRBD1 (6 bases). The CDR3 totals 16 residues. The V end lost 4 bases, the J end lost 0 bases, and 11 bases lay between the germline ends. The V gene's germline CDR1 is SGHNT and CDR2 YYREEE (reference sequence). The CDR3 sequence: CASSRDTNSGANVLTF. CDR3 DNA sequence: TGTGCCAGCAGCCGGGACACTAACTCTGGGGCCAACGTCCTGACTTTC.

In its sample, this clone was seen a few times. V usage is TRBV4-1 and J usage is TRBJ1-2; D might be TRBD1 (5 bases). Trimming pared 4 bases from V and 7 bases from J, leaving 19 bases between. Germline-derived CDR1 and CDR2 are MGHRA and YSYEKL. The CDR3 is 15 amino acids. CDR3 protein: CASSPSQTDRRGYTF. The CDR3 DNA sequence: TGCGCCAGCAGCCCAAGCCAGACAGATCGGCGTGGCTACACCTTC.

The chain joins TRBV5-1 to TRBJ2-1, with TRBD2 matching 7 bases. The V and J ends lost 0 bases and 7 bases, in that order; junction bases with no gene match: 7. This CDR3 is 15 amino acids long. Germline CDR1 and CDR2: SGHRS and YFSETQ. The CDR3 DNA follows: TGCGCCAGCAGCTTGGGTGGGAGGGCCGGGAATGAGCAGTTCTTC. The encoded protein is CASSLGGRAGNEQFF.

The gene calls are TRBV27 and TRBJ2-1, with 7 positions matching TRBD1. The CDR3 spans 16 residues. CDR1 is MNHEY and CDR2 is SMNVEV in the germline V gene (reference sequence). V lost 1 base and J lost 3; bases outside the gene matches: 6. The CDR3 region has the DNA TGTGCCAGCAGTTTATGGGGGACAGTTAACTACAATGAGCAGTTCTTC. Encoded protein: CASSLWGTVNYNEQFF.

The chain couples TRBV6-1 to TRBJ1-5, with 12 bases fitting TRBD1. In germline, CDR1 is MNHNS, CDR2 SASEGT. The CDR3 length is 14 residues. The V and J ends lost 7 bases and 7 bases, in that order; junction bases with no gene match: 5. The CDR3 sequence: CASMGQGAWQPQHF. Here the CDR3 DNA reads TGTGCCAGCATGGGACAGGGGGCATGGCAGCCCCAGCATTTT.

This chain links TRBV5-4 with TRBJ1-6; 9 positions match TRBD1. CDR3 length: 16 residues. Germline V gives CDR1 SGHNT, CDR2 YYREEE (reference sequence). With V trimmed by 2 bases and J by 7 bases, 7 bases remained unmatched. This CDR3 is CASSLHPGTGNSPLHF. Here the CDR3 DNA reads TGTGCCAGCAGCTTACACCCCGGGACAGGGAATTCACCCCTCCACTTT.

The chain is built from TRBV5-8 and TRBJ2-1; 10 bases align to TRBD2. After removal of 0 bases from V and 6 bases from J, the junction contained 12 bases not matched to a gene. Germline V gene data show CDR1 as SGHTS and CDR2 as YDEGEE. This CDR3 contains 18 residues. CDR3 coding DNA: TGTGCCAGCAGCTTGGGCCTAGCGGGAGAGATACGGGGCAATGAGCAGTTCTTC. Translating gives CASSLGLAGEIRGNEQFF.

This clone was seen a handful of times. The CDR3 loop is CAIRTGTSGRATDTQYF. CDR3 nucleotide sequence: TGTGCCATCAGGACCGGGACTAGCGGGAGGGCCACAGATACGCAGTATTTT. The chain employs TRBV10-3 and TRBJ2-3; TRBD2 matches 16 bases. The germline gives CDR1 ENHRY, CDR2 SYGVKD. Unmatched junction bases numbered 5, after V lost 6 bases and J lost 2 bases. The CDR3 runs to 17 residues.

The chain is built from TRBV2 and TRBJ2-7; D possibly corresponds to TRBD2 (6 bases). V gave up 6 bases and J gave up 4 bases, with 13 bases separating them. CDR1 is SNHLY, CDR2 FYNNEI, per germline. The CDR3 spans 13 residues. The CDR3 coding sequence is TGTGCCAGCAGGGGCTGGGAGGTTTACGAGCAGTACTTC. Protein sequence: CASRGWEVYEQYF.

This chain uses TRBV29-1 with TRBJ1-3; the D gene is possibly TRBD1 (5 bases). The germline V and J ends were trimmed by 4 bases and 3 bases, with 7 bases remaining between them. CDR1 and CDR2 from the germline V gene are SQVTM and ANQGSEA. The CDR3 is 12 amino acids. The CDR3 DNA is TGCAGCGTTGCCAGGGATGGAAACACCATATATTTT. Amino acids: CSVARDGNTIYF.

The V and J genes are TRBV7-9 and TRBJ2-5, with TRBD1 as a possible D gene (6 bases). This CDR3 has 13 residues. Germline CDR1 reads SEHNR; CDR2 reads FQNEAQ (reference sequence). The V end lost 5 bases, the J end lost 2 bases, and 9 bases lay between the germline ends. CDR3 DNA sequence: TGTGCCAGCAGCCCAGGACAGCAAGAGACCCAGTACTTC. Translating gives CASSPGQQETQYF.

This chain links TRBV5-6 with TRBJ1-2, with D possibly being TRBD1 (6 bases). The CDR3 contains 13 residues. Trimming shortened V by 4 bases and J by 4 bases, and 11 bases separated the two germline ends. In germline, CDR1 is SGHDT, CDR2 YYEEEE. The CDR3 nucleotides are TGTGCCAGCAGCCCGGCCAGGGGCTATGGCTACACCTTC. Amino acids: CASSPARGYGYTF.

The chain is built from TRBV4-1 and TRBJ2-1, with TRBD2 matching 14 bases. Trimming cost V 4 bases and J 9 bases; bases outside gene matches: 14. Germline CDR1 reads MGHRA; CDR2 reads YSYEKL. The CDR3 extends over 18 amino acids. Here the CDR3 reads CASSRGTSGRPLQGEQFF. The DNA of the CDR3 is TGCGCCAGCAGCCGCGGGACTAGCGGGAGACCCTTACAAGGTGAGCAGTTCTTC.

This chain's CDR3 is CASRPKGTGIYEQYF. The CDR3 bases are TGTGCCAGTAGGCCGAAGGGGACAGGGATTTACGAGCAGTACTTC. The chain links TRBV19 to TRBJ2-7; TRBD1 matches 9 bases. Germline trimming cut 6 bases from V and 4 bases from J; bases unmatched to any gene: 10. Germline assignment: CDR1 LNHDA and CDR2 SQIVND (reference sequence). The CDR3 consists of 15 residues.

In this sample, this clone turned up a few times. CDR3 nucleotide sequence: TGTGCCAGCAGTTTCACAGGGAACGAGCAGTACTTC. It encodes CASSFTGNEQYF. The chain joins TRBV27 to TRBJ2-7; D perhaps matches TRBD1 (6 bases). CDR3 length equals 12 residues. Trimming took 3 bases from V and 5 from J, leaving 8 bases between them. Germline CDR1 is MNHEY and CDR2 is SMNVEV (reference sequence).

This chain joins TRBV21-1 and TRBJ1-3. TRBV21-1 is tagged as a pseudogene. The CDR3 is 12 amino acids. The CDR3 spells CASSKGEDTIYF. For the CDR3, the DNA is TGTGCCAGCAGCAAAGGTGAGGACACCATATATTTT.

The chain combines TRBV2 with TRBJ1-4; 10 nucleotides line up with TRBD1. V shed 7 bases and J 0 bases; nucleotides not matched to a gene: 8. CDR3 length: 17 amino acids. Germline CDR1 reads SNHLY; CDR2 reads FYNNEI. In DNA, the CDR3 is TGTGCCAGCAACGAGGACAGGGGGACTTCAACTAATGAAAAACTGTTTTTT. The encoded protein is CASNEDRGTSTNEKLFF.

The chain has TRBV4-1 and TRBJ2-5; D is ambiguous. This CDR3 spans 15 amino acids. Trimming left V 2 bases short and J 4 bases short, with 14 bases between. Germline V gene lookup returns CDR1 MGHRA and CDR2 YSYEKL. CDR3 sequence reads: CASSQFRSIGETQYF. The CDR3 DNA reads TGCGCCAGCAGCCAATTTAGGAGTATAGGAGAGACCCAGTACTTC.

The DNA for the CDR3 is TGCAGCGTTGGGATAGCGGGGAGGGTGGGGACCCAGTACTTC. Its protein product is CSVGIAGRVGTQYF. The genes are TRBV29-1 and TRBJ2-5; 8 bases match TRBD2. The CDR3 covers 14 residues. Trimming took 4 bases from V and 7 from J; bases not matched to a gene: 11. CDR1 is SQVTM and CDR2 is ANQGSEA in the germline V gene.

The V and J genes are TRBV4-2 and TRBJ2-6; TRBD2 is a possible D gene (6 bases). Trimming stripped 2 bases from V and 0 bases from J, with 14 bases between. CDR3 size: 18 residues. CDR1 and CDR2 (germline): LGHNA, YNFKEQ. The CDR3: CASSQSAGRNSGANVLTF. The CDR3 DNA follows: TGTGCCAGCAGCCAATCGGCGGGGCGGAACTCTGGGGCCAACGTCCTGACTTTC.

The chain has TRBV7-6 and TRBJ2-2; 12 positions match TRBD1. The CDR3 runs to 17 residues. Germline lookup yields CDR1 SGHVS and CDR2 FNYEAQ. V lost 6 bases to trimming and J lost 7 bases; unmatched junction nucleotides: 12. CDR3 residues: CASSWDRGQATGGELFF. The CDR3 DNA reads as TGTGCCAGCAGTTGGGACAGGGGGCAGGCCACGGGCGGGGAGCTGTTTTTT.

In regard to this clone: The sample carries other DNA sequences with the same CDR3. The rearrangement joins TRBV11-2 to TRBJ2-1; 12 nucleotides align to TRBD2. The junction had 5 bases not matched to a gene; V was cut back by 5 bases and J by 3 bases. Germline lookup yields CDR1 SGHAT and CDR2 FQNNGV. This CDR3 is 16 amino acids long. CDR3 in DNA: TGTGCCAGCAGCCCACGACTAGCGGGAGTCTACAATGAGCAGTTCTTC. This sequence encodes CASSPRLAGVYNEQFF. The full variable domain, rest sourced from reference TRBV11-2 and TRBJ2-1, is EAGVAQSPRYKIIEKRQSVAFWCNPISGHATLYWYQQILGQGPKLLIQFQNNGVVDDSQLPKDRFSAERLKGVDSTLKIQPAKLEDSAVYLCASSPRLAGVYNEQFFGPGTRLTVL.

The chain is built from TRBV27 and TRBJ1-2; 9 bases are a match to TRBD1. The V and J ends lost 5 bases and 2 bases, in that order; junction bases with no gene match: 9. The CDR3 totals 16 residues. Germline lookup yields CDR1 MNHEY and CDR2 SMNVEV (reference sequence). The CDR3 spells CASSTQGAGLNYGYTF. In DNA, the CDR3 is TGTGCCAGCAGTACACAGGGGGCAGGACTAAACTATGGCTACACCTTC.

The genes are TRBV28 and TRBJ1-2, with TRBD1 identical over 10 bases. The CDR3 consists of 13 residues. V shed 3 bases and J 8 bases; nucleotides not matched to a gene: 3. Looked up from germline, CDR1 is MDHEN and CDR2 is SYDVKM. The CDR3 protein is CASSLGQGKGYTF. Here the CDR3 DNA reads TGTGCCAGCAGTTTGGGACAGGGGAAGGGCTACACCTTC.

A few counts support this clone. J is TRBJ2-7 and V is TRBV7-9; 8 bases line up with TRBD1. The junction had 10 bases not matched to a gene; V was cut back by 6 bases and J by 6 bases. Germline CDR1 is SEHNR and CDR2 is FQNEAQ (reference sequence). The CDR3 spans 14 residues. Written as DNA, the CDR3 is TGTGCCAGCAGGACATTTTCAGGGGGCGGCGAGCAGTACTTC. Protein sequence: CASRTFSGGGEQYF.

The chain uses TRBV19 and TRBJ1-5, with D unresolved. Trimming took off 3 bases at V and 4 bases at J, with 10 bases between the two ends. This CDR3 spans 14 amino acids. The germline gives CDR1 LNHDA, CDR2 SQIVND (reference sequence). Written as DNA, the CDR3 is TGTGCCAGTAGTATGCCAACCGGGAATCAGCCCCAGCATTTT. This codes for CASSMPTGNQPQHF.